This TCR beta chain derives from a study of blood T cell repertoires in COVID-19. The J segment lost 3 bases and the V segment lost 10 bases, leaving 7 bases of the junction unmatched. Germline values: CDR1 MNHEY, CDR2 SVGEGT. The CDR3 runs to 14 residues. TCRdb's copy holds only in-frame clones and misses some; the assay was immunoSEQ multiplex PCR. The repertoire holds around 110,000 clones, with about nine tenths as singletons. The genes are TRBV6-2 or TRBV6-3 and TRBJ2-2; TRBD2 matches 8 bases. The sequence was collected from a man in his forties with acute or convalescent COVID-19. Material: peripheral blood. The CDR3 DNA is TGTGCCATCAGCCGGGGGGGCCACACCGGGGAGCTGTTTTTT. Its protein product is CAISRGGHTGELFF.